This TCR beta chain was identified in a study of cytomegalovirus exposure and HLA in healthy donors. Study-level results: Common viral pathogens were later found to be apparently linked to several of the most significant clusters.

Primers included in the PCR were 60 Vbeta and 13 Jbeta primers. Here immunoSEQ multiplex PCR was the method, and the copy in TCRdb shows in-frame clones only, minus some. Of some 81,000 clones in the sample, around 70% were seen once. Germline-derived CDR1 and CDR2 are SGHRS and YFSETQ. The V segment lost 0 bases and the J segment 5 bases; nucleotides outside the gene matches: 3. This CDR3 has 15 amino acids. Concerning this clone itself: Its target is not known.

J is TRBJ2-5 and V is TRBV5-1; TRBD2 matches 11 bases. The clonotype was recovered from a woman in her thirties or forties in good health and CMV-seropositive. The sample taken for sequencing was PBMCs. The CDR3 protein is CASSLGTSGSETQYF. In DNA, the CDR3 is TGCGCCAGCAGCTTGGGAACTAGCGGGAGTGAGACCCAGTACTTC. The full variable domain, its missing parts supplied by reference TRBV5-1 and TRBJ2-5, is KAGVTQTPRYLIKTRGQQVTLSCSPISGHRSVSWYQQTPGQGLQFLFEYFSETQRNKGNFPGRFSGRQFSNSRSEMNVSTLELGDSALYLCASSLGTSGSETQYFGPGTRLLVL.